These 5 T cell receptor beta chains were all obtained from the same sample, sequenced in a study of blood T cell repertoires in COVID-19. Data came from immunoSEQ multiplex PCR; TCRdb stores just in-frame clones and leaves some out. In the table there are 150,000 to 200,000 clones, 70% to 90% of which are singletons. Material: peripheral blood. These receptors originate from a human donor with active or convalescent COVID-19. The donor label of this sample is uncertain.

The rearrangement joins TRBV6-1 to TRBJ1-1, with D perhaps matching TRBD1 (5 bases). Between the trimmed V and J ends, which lost 7 bases and 3 bases, there was a span of 12 bases. Germline lookup yields CDR1 MNHNS and CDR2 SASEGT. There are 13 residues in the CDR3. The CDR3 nucleotides read TGTGCCAGCATTAGATCGGGGGACACTGAAGCTTTCTTT. It is translated as CASIRSGDTEAFF.

This clone was counted once. The rearrangement uses TRBV15 and TRBJ2-1, with 13 bases lining up with TRBD2. The CDR3 has 22 amino acids. The V gene end was trimmed by 1 base and the J gene end by 8 bases; junction bases not matched to a gene: 23. Per the germline V gene, CDR1 is LNHNV and CDR2 is YYDKDF (reference sequence). The CDR3 DNA reads TGTGCCACCAGCAGAGCAGTTAGCGGGACAGGGCGGACTAGCGGGAGTCGCCATGAGCAGTTCTTC. Its translation is CATSRAVSGTGRTSGSRHEQFF.

V and J are TRBV7-9 and TRBJ1-1; tentative D call: TRBD1 (6 bases). The CDR3 is 15 residues long. Trimming stripped 3 bases from V and 4 bases from J, with 15 bases between. From germline, CDR1 is SEHNR and CDR2 FQNEAQ (reference sequence). The CDR3: CASSFQGMGVTEAFF. The CDR3 DNA sequence: TGTGCCAGCAGCTTCCAGGGGATGGGAGTCACTGAAGCTTTCTTT.

V usage is TRBV6-5 and J usage is TRBJ2-7, with 8 positions matching TRBD2. Germline assignment: CDR1 MNHEY and CDR2 SVGAGI. The CDR3 consists of 15 residues. With V trimmed by 8 bases and J by 0 bases, 9 bases remained unmatched. The CDR3 nucleotides are TGTGCCAGCTTGTCTTTTAGCGGGATCTCCTACGAGCAGTACTTC. This encodes CASLSFSGISYEQYF.

The gene calls are TRBV5-6 and TRBJ2-5; 10 bases are shared with TRBD1. This CDR3 is built from 13 residues. CDR1 and CDR2 (germline): SGHDT, YYEEEE. The V segment lost 6 bases and the J segment 4 bases; nucleotides outside the gene matches: 3. The CDR3 is CASTTGGIETQYF. The CDR3 DNA reads TGTGCCAGCACGACAGGGGGCATAGAGACCCAGTACTTC.